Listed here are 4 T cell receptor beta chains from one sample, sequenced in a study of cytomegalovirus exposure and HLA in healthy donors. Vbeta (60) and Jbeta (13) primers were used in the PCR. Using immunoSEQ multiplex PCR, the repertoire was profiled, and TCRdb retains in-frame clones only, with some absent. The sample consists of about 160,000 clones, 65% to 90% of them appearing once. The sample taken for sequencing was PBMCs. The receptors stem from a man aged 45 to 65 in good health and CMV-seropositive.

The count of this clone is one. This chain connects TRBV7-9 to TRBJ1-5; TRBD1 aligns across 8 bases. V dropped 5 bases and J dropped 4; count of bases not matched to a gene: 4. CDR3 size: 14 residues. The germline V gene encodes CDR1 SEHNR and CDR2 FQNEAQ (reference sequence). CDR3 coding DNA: TGTGCCAGCAGCCACGGACAGGGAAATCAGCCCCAGCATTTT. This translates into CASSHGQGNQPQHF. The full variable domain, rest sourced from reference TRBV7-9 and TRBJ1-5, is DTGVSQNPRHKITKRGQNVTFRCDPISEHNRLYWYRQTLGQGPEFLTYFQNEAQLEKSRLLSDRFSAERPKGSFSTLEIQRTEQGDSAMYLCASSHGQGNQPQHFGDGTRLSIL.

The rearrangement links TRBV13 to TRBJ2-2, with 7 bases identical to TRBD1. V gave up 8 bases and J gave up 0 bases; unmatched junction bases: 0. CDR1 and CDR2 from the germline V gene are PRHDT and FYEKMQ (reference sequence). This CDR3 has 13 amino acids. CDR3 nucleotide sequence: TGTGCCAGCGACAGGGCGAACACCGGGGAGCTGTTTTTT. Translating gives CASDRANTGELFF.

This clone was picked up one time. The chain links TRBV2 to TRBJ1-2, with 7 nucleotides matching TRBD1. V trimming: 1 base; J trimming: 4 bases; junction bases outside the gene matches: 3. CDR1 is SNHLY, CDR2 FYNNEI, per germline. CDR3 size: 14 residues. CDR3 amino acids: CASSEGAGGYGYTF. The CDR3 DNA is TGTGCCAGCAGTGAAGGGGCAGGGGGCTATGGCTACACCTTC.

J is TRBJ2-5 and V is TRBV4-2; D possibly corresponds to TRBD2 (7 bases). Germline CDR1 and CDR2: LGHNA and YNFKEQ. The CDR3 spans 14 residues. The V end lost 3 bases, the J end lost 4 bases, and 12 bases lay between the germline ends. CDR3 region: CASSQYREGETQYF. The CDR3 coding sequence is TGTGCCAGCAGCCAGTACAGGGAGGGAGAGACCCAGTACTTC.